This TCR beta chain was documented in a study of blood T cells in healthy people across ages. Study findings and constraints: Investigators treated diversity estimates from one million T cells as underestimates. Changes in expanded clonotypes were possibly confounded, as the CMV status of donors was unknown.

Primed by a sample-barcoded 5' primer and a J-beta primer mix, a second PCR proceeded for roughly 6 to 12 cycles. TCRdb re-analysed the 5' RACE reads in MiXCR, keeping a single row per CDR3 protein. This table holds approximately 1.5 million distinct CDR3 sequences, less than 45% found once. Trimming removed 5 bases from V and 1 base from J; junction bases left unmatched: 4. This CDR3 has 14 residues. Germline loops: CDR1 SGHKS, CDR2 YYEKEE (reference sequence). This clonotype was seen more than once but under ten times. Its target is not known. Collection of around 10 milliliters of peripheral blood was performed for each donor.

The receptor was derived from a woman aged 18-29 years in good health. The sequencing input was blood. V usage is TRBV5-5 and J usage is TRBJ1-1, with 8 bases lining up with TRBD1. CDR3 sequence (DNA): TGTGCCAGCAGGCCGGGACAGGAGAACACTGAAGCTTTCTTT. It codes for CASRPGQENTEAFF.